This TCR beta chain was found in a study of cytomegalovirus exposure and HLA in healthy donors. The PCR was carried out with 60 Vbeta primers and 13 Jbeta primers. This table comes from immunoSEQ multiplex PCR, and its TCRdb copy is limited to in-frame clones, with some not included. The table has approximately 190,000 clones, 65% to 90% seen once. The source material was PBMCs. This TCR came from a man between 40 and 49 years old in good health and CMV-seropositive.

The CDR3 loop is CARTVSLRNTIYF. In DNA, the CDR3 is TGTGCCAGAACAGTGAGTCTGAGAAACACCATATATTTT. The chain carries TRBV13 and TRBJ1-3; D is unresolved. CDR1 is PRHDT and CDR2 is FYEKMQ in the germline V gene (reference sequence). V was clipped by 9 bases and J by 5 bases, with 14 bases between them. The CDR3 is 13 residues long. The variable domain in full, with the rest retrieved from reference TRBV13 and TRBJ1-3, is AAGVIQSPRHLIKEKRETATLKCYPIPRHDTVYWYQQGPGQDPQFLISFYEKMQSDKGSIPDRFSAQQFSDYHSELNMSSLELGDSALYFCARTVSLRNTIYFGEGSWLTVV.